This TCR beta chain was observed in a study of siplizumab effects on memory and regulatory T cells. Using immunoSEQ multiplex PCR, the repertoire was profiled, and TCRdb retains in-frame clones only, with some absent. The data show roughly 100,000 clones, with approximately 91% seen just once and about 11% held by the top ten. The CDR3 consists of 16 residues. Germline V lookup: CDR1 MDHEN, CDR2 SYDVKM. J lost 4 bases, V lost 2 bases, and 5 bases had no gene match. Sequenced material: non-Treg CD4+ T cells sorted from blood. The sequence came from a human donor in good health. The chain employs TRBV28 and TRBJ2-1; 10 bases fit TRBD1. The CDR3 sequence: CASSLVGTGVYNEQFF. The CDR3 DNA reads as TGTGCCAGCAGTTTAGTGGGGACAGGGGTGTACAATGAGCAGTTCTTC.